This entry lists 14 T cell receptor beta chains sequenced from one sample in a study of blood T cell repertoires in COVID-19. Using immunoSEQ multiplex PCR, the repertoire was profiled, and TCRdb retains in-frame clones only, with some absent. Of approximately 300,000 clones listed, approximately 86% were seen once; the top ten hold approximately 2.6%. Material for sequencing was PBMCs or T cells enriched from blood (not recorded which). These receptors originate from a woman aged 18-29 years who had recovered from COVID-19.

The count of this clone is one. V is TRBV5-1 and J is TRBJ2-5; D possibly corresponds to TRBD2 (5 bases). Germline CDR1 is SGHRS and CDR2 is YFSETQ. Between the trimmed V and J ends, which lost 0 bases and 3 bases, there was a span of 12 bases. CDR3 length: 15 amino acids. This CDR3 reads CASSLASGWEETQYF. In DNA form, the CDR3 reads TGCGCCAGCAGCTTGGCCTCGGGGTGGGAAGAGACCCAGTACTTC.

The rearrangement links TRBV28 to TRBJ1-3, with 10 bases aligning to TRBD1. CDR3 length: 19 residues. After removal of 4 bases from V and 1 base from J, the junction contained 13 bases not matched to a gene. The germline CDR1 and CDR2 sequences are MDHEN and SYDVKM. CDR3 in amino acids: CASSSTPWTGGLSGNTIYF. CDR3 DNA sequence: TGTGCCAGCAGTTCAACCCCCTGGACAGGGGGTTTATCTGGAAACACCATATATTTT.

Only a few counts were recorded for this clone. The CDR3 spells CAIATGDSNQPQHF. CDR3 sequence (DNA): TGTGCCATTGCGACAGGGGATAGCAATCAGCCCCAGCATTTT. The chain joins TRBV19 to TRBJ1-5; TRBD1 agrees at 8 bases. The CDR3 contains 14 residues. Germline V CDR1 and CDR2: LNHDA, SQIVND (reference sequence). V was pared by 10 bases and J by 0 bases, with 5 bases of the junction left unmatched.

The chain carries TRBV18 and TRBJ2-3; 7 bases are a match to TRBD1. In germline, CDR1 is KGHSH, CDR2 LQKENI. V lost 6 bases and J lost 2; bases outside the gene matches: 8. This CDR3 has 15 residues. As DNA, the CDR3 is TGTGCCAGCTCTCGGGACAGTGCGAACACAGATACGCAGTATTTT. Translated: CASSRDSANTDTQYF.

V usage is TRBV4-1 and J usage is TRBJ2-5, with TRBD2 identical over 9 bases. The CDR3 is made up of 18 amino acids. The V gene's germline CDR1 is MGHRA and CDR2 YSYEKL. The J segment lost 5 bases and the V segment lost 4 bases, leaving 17 bases of the junction unmatched. Written as DNA, the CDR3 is TGCGCCAGCAGCCCCCGAAGCGGGCGGCGGGGGGGGGTGGAGACCCAGTACTTC. Translating it yields CASSPRSGRRGGVETQYF.

The rearrangement uses TRBV3-1 (or the pseudogene TRBV3-2) and TRBJ1-1, with D unclear. This CDR3 has 12 amino acids. Per germline, CDR1 LGHDT and CDR2 YNNKEL (reference sequence). V was trimmed by 1 base and J by 7 bases, leaving 7 bases between them. In nucleotides, the CDR3 is TGTGCCAGCAGCCAAGTAGAGCGTGAAGCTTTCTTT. Translating gives CASSQVEREAFF.

This clone was counted between two and nine times. CDR3 sequence: CASSQDSPEGRDRGTSTGELFF. In DNA, the CDR3 is TGCGCCAGCAGCCAAGATTCCCCAGAAGGGAGGGACAGGGGGACGAGTACCGGGGAGCTGTTTTTT. This chain connects TRBV4-3 to TRBJ2-2; 11 bases line up with TRBD1. With V trimmed by 0 bases and J by 5 bases, 20 bases remained unmatched. This CDR3 is 22 amino acids long. Germline values: CDR1 LGHNA, CDR2 YSLEER.

The rearrangement joins TRBV7-9 to TRBJ2-1; D may be TRBD1 (6 bases). Trimming took 1 base from V and 7 from J, leaving 11 bases between them. The CDR3 sequence is 14 residues long. Germline CDR1 SEHNR, CDR2 FQNEAQ (reference sequence). Here the CDR3 DNA reads TGTGCCAGCAGCTTAGGACAGGCTCGTAATGAGCAGTTCTTC. Translation gives CASSLGQARNEQFF.

The rearrangement joins TRBV11-2 to TRBJ2-1; 10 bases are a match to TRBD2. The CDR3 runs 15 residues. Germline trimming cut 4 bases from V and 3 bases from J; bases unmatched to any gene: 3. Germline CDR1 and CDR2: SGHAT and FQNNGV. The CDR3: CASSSEREGYNEQFF. Here the CDR3 DNA reads TGTGCCAGCAGCTCAGAGCGGGAGGGCTACAATGAGCAGTTCTTC.

The rearrangement links TRBV7-9 to TRBJ2-1, with TRBD2 matching over 7 bases. The ends lost 5 bases at V and 2 bases at J; junction bases unmatched: 6. Germline lookup yields CDR1 SEHNR and CDR2 FQNEAQ (reference sequence). This CDR3 region has 15 residues. CDR3 loop: CASSQGGRPYNEQFF. The CDR3, as DNA: TGTGCCAGCAGCCAGGGAGGGAGGCCCTACAATGAGCAGTTCTTC.

The chain employs TRBV27 and TRBJ1-1, with 8 bases that match TRBD1. The germline CDR1 and CDR2 sequences are MNHEY and SMNVEV (reference sequence). Losses at the gene ends were 4 bases for V and 5 bases for J; bases not matched to a gene: 9. The CDR3 runs 15 residues. CDR3 DNA sequence: TGTGCCAGCAGTTCAGCAGGGGGCTCGGGGACTGAAGCTTTCTTT. This gives the protein CASSSAGGSGTEAFF.

The table lists this clone with a few counts. The chain is built from TRBV7-9 and TRBJ2-1, with 15 positions matching TRBD2. The length of the CDR3 is 17 residues. CDR1 and CDR2 from the germline V gene are SEHNR and FQNEAQ (reference sequence). Trimming cost V 5 bases and J 5 bases; bases outside gene matches: 7. CDR3 sequence (DNA): TGTGCCAGCAGCCCCAGGACTAGCGGGAGGGCTGACAATGAGCAGTTCTTC. As protein: CASSPRTSGRADNEQFF.

The chain combines TRBV20-1 with TRBJ2-7, with D perhaps matching TRBD1 (6 bases). The CDR3 runs to 13 residues. The germline CDR1 and CDR2 sequences are DFQATT and SNEGSKA (reference sequence). Between the trimmed V and J ends, which lost 3 bases and 2 bases, there was a span of 11 bases. The CDR3 loop reads CSASHRAAYEQYF. CDR3 sequence (DNA): TGCAGTGCTAGTCACAGGGCAGCCTACGAGCAGTACTTC.

J is TRBJ1-4 and V is TRBV6-5, with 10 bases matching TRBD1. Germline V lookup: CDR1 MNHEY, CDR2 SVGAGI. V lost 6 bases and J lost 8; bases outside the gene matches: 6. The CDR3 extends over 14 amino acids. CDR3 loop: CASSQGTGEEKLFF. DNA of the CDR3: TGTGCCAGCAGCCAGGGGACAGGGGAAGAAAAACTGTTTTTT.